This note documents a single TCR beta chain sequence. There is no known antigen for this receptor. Qualities for individual bases were not recorded, and no much larger clone is one base off. The donors were roughly 40 Caucasian individuals from Russia, aged roughly 6 to 100 years, who were systemically healthy. Around 9.8 milliliters of peripheral blood were collected from each donor into EDTA-treated Vacutainer tubes. PBMCs were isolated by Ficoll-Paque density-gradient centrifugation, with at least 6 million obtained per sample. Total RNA was extracted from PBMCs with Trizol reagent, with at least 5 micrograms obtained per sample. Naive CD45RAhigh/CD27high T cell percentages were measured by flow cytometry on a PBMC aliquot from every donor. This entry is derived from a study of blood T cells in healthy people across ages (dated by TCRdb to between 2014 and 2016). Regarding the research as a whole: In model experiments, template switching captured about one uniquely barcoded TCR beta cDNA molecule for every two T cells. Using deep sequencing normalized with unique cDNA molecular identifiers, the study measured how TCR beta repertoire diversity changes with age. Donors were grouped into four age groups: young (average approximately 15 years), middle-aged (39), aged (62) and long-lived (around 82). To avoid experimental bias, donors of different ages were distributed randomly across sequencing lanes. Two additional independent replicas of 1 million unique cDNA reads from the same blood draw were analyzed for two donors (one aged 18 to 30 and one aged 80 or older).

Broader findings and caveats from the paper: Estimates of total diversity from one million sequenced T cells were regarded as lower bounds and underestimates. As age increased, observed TCR beta diversity per million T cells dropped in a roughly linear way, and a significant reduction was already evident by age 40. There was a strong correlation between observed TCR beta diversity and the percentage of naive T cells measured by flow cytometry. Because donor CMV infection status was unknown, age-related changes in expanded clonotypes were potentially confounded. The long-lived group showed more naive CD4+ T cells, fewer expanded clones and increased TCR diversity than the aged group, suggesting age selection. Bulk unsorted PBMC profiling prevented conclusive comparison of naive and antigen-experienced compartments.

The method behind the library was 5' RACE. The instrument was an Illumina HiSeq 2500. The second PCR ran for roughly 6 to 11 cycles and used a J-beta primer mix along with a sample-barcoded 5' primer. A template-switch 5' adaptor carrying 12 random nucleotides introduced a unique molecular identifier onto each TCR beta cDNA molecule. At least 2.5 million CDR3-containing paired-end reads were obtained from each sample. All of the RNA was converted into first-strand cDNA using the Mint cDNA synthesis kit, with a TRBC-specific oligonucleotide serving as the primer. Following uracil-DNA glycosylase treatment, a first 18-cycle PCR with universal primers M1SS and BC2_uni_R was performed on all cDNA. The original pipeline was this. For normalization, 1 million high-quality reads, each with a distinct molecular identifier, were randomly selected from each sample. Reads with shared molecular identifiers were discarded instead of being binned into consensus sequences. MiTCR, run with a Q25 quality threshold and the strictest error-elimination algorithm, handled CDR3 identification, clonotype clustering and error correction. A nonparametric unseen species model with Euler transformation was used to estimate a lower bound on total TCR beta diversity. TCRdb handled the public reads itself, with Q25 trimming in fastp and clone calling in MiXCR, and kept productive beta chains. CDR3 protein duplicates are merged, each entry listing the most common genes and DNA. TCRdb's processing, not the authors', yielded these V and J calls. The sample table holds around 900,000 distinct CDR3 sequences, of which roughly 47% were seen once. The top ten clones comprise around a fifth of the sample.

For CDR1 and CDR2, the germline V gene lists MNHEY and SVGEGT. Unmatched junction bases come to 8, with V trimmed by 8 bases and J by 9 bases. The CDR3 spans 13 residues, from the cysteine through the phenylalanine. Only the CDR3 part of the read is kept: 39 bases, read in frame from the first base. The source material was blood. The V and J genes are TRBV6-2 or TRBV6-3 and TRBJ1-4; TRBD1 lines up with 8 middle nucleotides. This clonotype was obtained from a woman in her fifties or sixties in good health. The sequence in DNA is TGTGCCAGCGGCCGGGACAGGACCCAAAAACTGTTTTTT. This translates into CASGRDRTQKLFF.